Below are 2 T cell receptor beta chains sequenced from a single sample in a study of spatial heterogeneity in lung cancer. Overall study findings and caveats: The study found that expanded intratumoral alpha and beta TCR counts tracked tumor mutation counts.

Time point here: sample taken at primary tumor resection. Their specific antigens are unknown. TCRdb fed the 5' RACE reads into MiXCR, producing one record per CDR3 protein. The sample comprises more than 1,500 distinct CDR3 sequences, over 10% of which are singletons, and about 41% rests with the top ten. This specimen consisted of lung tumor tissue, obtained at surgery. These receptor sequences come from a male donor with early-stage non-small cell lung cancer.

In its sample, this clonotype is medium-sized. The chain carries TRBV19 and TRBJ2-2; 8 bases are a match to TRBD2. This CDR3 comprises 15 residues. Germline CDR1 reads LNHDA; CDR2 reads SQIVND (reference sequence). V was pared by 6 bases and J by 4 bases, with 7 bases of the junction left unmatched. In nucleotides, the CDR3 is TGTGCCAGTAGCACGACTAGCGTAGGCACCGGGGAGCTGTTTTTT. Translation gives CASSTTSVGTGELFF. Drawing the rest from reference TRBV19 and TRBJ2-2, the complete variable domain is DGGITQSPKYLFRKEGQNVTLSCEQNLNHDAMYWYRQDPGQGLRLIYYSQIVNDFQKGDIAEGYSVSREKKESFPLTVTSAQKNPTAFYLCASSTTSVGTGELFFGEGSRLTVL.

V and J are TRBV28 and TRBJ2-4; weak D call: TRBD2 (6 bases). Germline values: CDR1 MDHEN, CDR2 SYDVKM. This CDR3 comprises 13 residues. The V gene lost 9 bases and the J gene lost 2 bases, with 11 bases spanning the gap. CDR3 DNA: TGTGCCAGACCGACTAGACCCAAAAACATTCAGTACTTC. Translated, it gives CARPTRPKNIQYF.